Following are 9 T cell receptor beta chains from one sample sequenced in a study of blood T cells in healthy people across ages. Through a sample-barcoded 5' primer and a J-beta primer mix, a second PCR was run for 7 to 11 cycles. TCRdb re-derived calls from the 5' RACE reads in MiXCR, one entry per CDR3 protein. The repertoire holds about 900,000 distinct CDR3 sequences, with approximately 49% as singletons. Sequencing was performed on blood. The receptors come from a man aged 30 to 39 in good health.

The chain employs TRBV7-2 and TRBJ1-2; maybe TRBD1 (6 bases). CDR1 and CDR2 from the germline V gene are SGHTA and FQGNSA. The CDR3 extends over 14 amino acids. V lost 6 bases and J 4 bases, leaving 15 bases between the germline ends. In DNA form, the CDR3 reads TGTGCCAGCAGTCCCGGGGGGGCAGGCTATGGCTACACCTTC. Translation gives CASSPGGAGYGYTF.

CDR3 amino acids: CASSLRTGDYNEQFF. CDR3 coding DNA: TGCGCCAGCAGCTTGCGGACAGGGGACTACAATGAGCAGTTCTTC. The chain employs TRBV5-1 and TRBJ2-1, with 9 bases matching TRBD1. Germline values: CDR1 SGHRS, CDR2 YFSETQ. The CDR3 runs 15 residues. The V and J ends lost 1 base and 3 bases, in that order; junction bases with no gene match: 2.

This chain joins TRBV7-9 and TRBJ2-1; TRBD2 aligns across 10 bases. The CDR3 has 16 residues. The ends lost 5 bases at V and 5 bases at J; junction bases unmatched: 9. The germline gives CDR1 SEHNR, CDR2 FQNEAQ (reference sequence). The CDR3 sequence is CASSRELAGFHNEQFF. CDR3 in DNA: TGTGCCAGCAGCAGAGAACTAGCGGGGTTCCACAATGAGCAGTTCTTC.

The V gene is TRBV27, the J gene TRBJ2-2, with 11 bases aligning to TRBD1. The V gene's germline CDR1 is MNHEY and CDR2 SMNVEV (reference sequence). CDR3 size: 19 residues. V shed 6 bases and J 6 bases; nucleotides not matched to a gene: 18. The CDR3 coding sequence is TGTGCCAGCAGCTCCTGGGCGGTGGCGGACAGGGGGCTGGCCGGGGAGCTGTTTTTT. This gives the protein CASSSWAVADRGLAGELFF.

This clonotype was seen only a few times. CDR3 DNA sequence: TGTGCCAGCAGTTACTCGACTAGCGGGCGGGATTACAATGAGCAGTTCTTC. This translates into CASSYSTSGRDYNEQFF. The chain is built from TRBV6-2 or TRBV6-3 and TRBJ2-1, with 10 bases that match TRBD2. With V trimmed by 0 bases and J by 4 bases, 6 bases remained unmatched. CDR1 and CDR2 (germline): MNHEY, SVGEGT. The length of the CDR3 is 17 residues.

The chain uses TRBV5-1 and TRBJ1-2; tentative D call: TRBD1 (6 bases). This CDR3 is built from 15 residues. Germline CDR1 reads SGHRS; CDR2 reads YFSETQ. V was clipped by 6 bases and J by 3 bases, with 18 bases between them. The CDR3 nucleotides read TGCGCCAGCAACGAAGGGGGGGGGCATGACTATGGCTACACCTTC. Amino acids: CASNEGGGHDYGYTF.

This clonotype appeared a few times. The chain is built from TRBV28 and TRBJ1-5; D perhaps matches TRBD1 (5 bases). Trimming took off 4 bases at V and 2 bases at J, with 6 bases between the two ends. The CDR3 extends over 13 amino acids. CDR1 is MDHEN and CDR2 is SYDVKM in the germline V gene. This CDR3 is CASSWGGNQPQHF. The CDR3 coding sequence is TGTGCCAGCAGTTGGGGGGGCAATCAGCCCCAGCATTTT. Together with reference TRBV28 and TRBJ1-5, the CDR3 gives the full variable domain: DVKVTQSSRYLVKRTGEKVFLECVQDMDHENMFWYRQDPGLGLRLIYFSYDVKMKEKGDIPEGYSVSREKKERFSLILESASTNQTSMYLCASSWGGNQPQHFGDGTRLSIL.

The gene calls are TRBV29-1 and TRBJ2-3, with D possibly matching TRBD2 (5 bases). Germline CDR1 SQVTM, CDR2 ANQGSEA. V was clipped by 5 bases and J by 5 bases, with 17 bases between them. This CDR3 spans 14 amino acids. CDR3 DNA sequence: TGCAGCGTTACCCGCCCGATCGGGGTAGATACGCAGTATTTT. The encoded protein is CSVTRPIGVDTQYF.

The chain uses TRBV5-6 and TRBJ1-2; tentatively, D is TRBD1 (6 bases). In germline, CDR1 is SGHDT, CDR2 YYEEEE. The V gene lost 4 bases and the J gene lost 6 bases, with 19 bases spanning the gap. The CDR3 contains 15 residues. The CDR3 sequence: CASSGRGRVVDGYTF. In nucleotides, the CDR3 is TGTGCCAGCAGCGGAAGGGGGAGGGTGGTAGATGGCTACACCTTC. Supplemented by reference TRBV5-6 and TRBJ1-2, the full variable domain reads DAGVTQSPTHLIKTRGQQVTLRCSPKSGHDTVSWYQQALGQGPQFIFQYYEEEERQRGNFPDRFSGHQFPNYSSELNVNALLLGDSALYLCASSGRGRVVDGYTFGSGTRLTVV.